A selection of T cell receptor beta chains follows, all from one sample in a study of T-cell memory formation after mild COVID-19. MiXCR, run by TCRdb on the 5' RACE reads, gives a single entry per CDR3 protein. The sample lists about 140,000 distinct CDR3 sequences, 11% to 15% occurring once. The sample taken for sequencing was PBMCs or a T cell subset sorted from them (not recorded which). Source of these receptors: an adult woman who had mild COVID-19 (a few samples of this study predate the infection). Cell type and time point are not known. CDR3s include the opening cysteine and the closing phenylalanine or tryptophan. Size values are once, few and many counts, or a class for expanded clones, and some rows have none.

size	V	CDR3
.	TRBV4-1	CASSPDDERGGGTDTQYF
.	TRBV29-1	CSVEWGTAEAFF
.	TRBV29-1	CSVGSETYEQYF
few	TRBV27	CASSLAVYNEQFF
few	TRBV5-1	CASSPPRVGVIAEAFF
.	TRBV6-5	CASSSGLANTDTQYF
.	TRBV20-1	CSARVSRQSNEKLFF
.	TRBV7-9	CASSTWTGTTEAFF
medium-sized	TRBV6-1	CASSEESWLYGYTF
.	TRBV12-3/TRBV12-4	CASSLGLATEAFF
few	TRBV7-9	CASSLGVLMGISTDTQYF
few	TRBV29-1	CSVGPAGDEQFF
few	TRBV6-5	CASSLELRNTGELFF
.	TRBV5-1	CASSLLHGNTEAFF